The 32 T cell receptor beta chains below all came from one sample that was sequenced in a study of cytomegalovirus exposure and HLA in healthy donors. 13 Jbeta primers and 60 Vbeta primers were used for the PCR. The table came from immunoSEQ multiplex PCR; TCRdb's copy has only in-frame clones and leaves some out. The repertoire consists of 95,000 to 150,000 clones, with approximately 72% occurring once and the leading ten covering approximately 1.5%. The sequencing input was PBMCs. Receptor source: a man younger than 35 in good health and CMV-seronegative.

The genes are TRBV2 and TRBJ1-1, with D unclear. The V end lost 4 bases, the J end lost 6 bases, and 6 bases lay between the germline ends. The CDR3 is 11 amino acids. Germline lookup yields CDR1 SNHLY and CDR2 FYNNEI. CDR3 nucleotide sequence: TGTGCCAGCAGTGGAGTTGCTGAAGCTTTCTTT. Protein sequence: CASSGVAEAFF.

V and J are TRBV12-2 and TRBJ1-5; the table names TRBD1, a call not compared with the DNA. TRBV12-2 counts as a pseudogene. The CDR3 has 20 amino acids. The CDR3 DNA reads TGTGCAAGTCGCTTAGTTGGGCCCCACTTACCCCGATTTAGCAATCAGCCCCAGCATTTT. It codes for CASRLVGPHLPRFSNQPQHF.

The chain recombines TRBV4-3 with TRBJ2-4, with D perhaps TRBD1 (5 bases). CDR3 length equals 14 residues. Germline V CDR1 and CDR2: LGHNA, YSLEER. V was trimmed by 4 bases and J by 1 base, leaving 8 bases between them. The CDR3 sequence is CASSPGMAKNIQYF. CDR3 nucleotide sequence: TGCGCCAGCAGCCCAGGGATGGCCAAAAACATTCAGTACTTC.

The CDR3 DNA sequence: TGTGCCAGCAGCCGGACTAGCGTTAGCACAGATACGCAGTATTTT. Translation gives CASSRTSVSTDTQYF. The chain links TRBV5-4 to TRBJ2-3, with 9 bases matching TRBD2. This CDR3 has 15 amino acids. In germline, CDR1 is SGHNT, CDR2 YYREEE (reference sequence). With 4 bases clipped from V and 0 bases from J, the junction kept 3 bases outside the gene matches.

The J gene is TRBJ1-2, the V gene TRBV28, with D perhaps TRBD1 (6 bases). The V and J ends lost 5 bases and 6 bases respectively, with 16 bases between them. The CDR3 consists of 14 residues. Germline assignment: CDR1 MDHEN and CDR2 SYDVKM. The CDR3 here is CASSRSWSGDGYTF. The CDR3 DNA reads TGTGCCAGCAGTCGGTCGTGGTCAGGGGATGGCTACACCTTC.

Here the CDR3 reads CASSLAGMNTEAFF. The CDR3 DNA follows: TGCGCCAGCAGCTTGGCAGGTATGAACACTGAAGCTTTCTTT. The V call is TRBV5-1, the J call TRBJ1-1; no reliable D call. The CDR3 is 14 amino acids. Germline CDR1 SGHRS, CDR2 YFSETQ. Trimming took off 0 bases at V and 0 bases at J, with 6 bases between the two ends.

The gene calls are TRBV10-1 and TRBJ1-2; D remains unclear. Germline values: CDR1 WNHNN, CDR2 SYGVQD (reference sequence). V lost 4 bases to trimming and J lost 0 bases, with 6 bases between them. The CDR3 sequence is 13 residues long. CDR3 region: CASSVDTNYGYTF. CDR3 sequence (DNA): TGCGCCAGCAGTGTAGACACTAACTATGGCTACACCTTC.

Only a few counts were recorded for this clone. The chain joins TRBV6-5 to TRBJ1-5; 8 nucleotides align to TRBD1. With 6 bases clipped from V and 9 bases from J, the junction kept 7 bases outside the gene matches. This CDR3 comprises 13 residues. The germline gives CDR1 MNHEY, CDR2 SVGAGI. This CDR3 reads CASSRGPGLPQHF. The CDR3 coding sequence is TGTGCCAGCAGCAGGGGGCCGGGGTTGCCCCAGCATTTT.

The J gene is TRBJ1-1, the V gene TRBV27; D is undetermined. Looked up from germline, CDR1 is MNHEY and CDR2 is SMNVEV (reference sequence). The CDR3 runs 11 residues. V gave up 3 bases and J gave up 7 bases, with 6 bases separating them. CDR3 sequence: CASSLGCEAFF. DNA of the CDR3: TGTGCCAGCAGTTTGGGCTGTGAAGCTTTCTTT.

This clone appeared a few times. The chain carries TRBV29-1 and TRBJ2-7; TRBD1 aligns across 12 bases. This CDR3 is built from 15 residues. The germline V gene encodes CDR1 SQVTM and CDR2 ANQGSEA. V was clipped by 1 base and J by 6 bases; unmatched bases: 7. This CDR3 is CSVEGGTGGLGEQYF. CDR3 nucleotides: TGCAGCGTTGAAGGGGGGACAGGGGGCTTGGGCGAGCAGTACTTC.

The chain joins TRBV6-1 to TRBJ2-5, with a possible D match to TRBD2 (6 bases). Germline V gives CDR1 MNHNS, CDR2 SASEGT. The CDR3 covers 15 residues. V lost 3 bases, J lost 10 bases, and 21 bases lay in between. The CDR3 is CASSDLWSLSGDQYF. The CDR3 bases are TGTGCCAGCAGTGACCTATGGTCCCTATCGGGGGACCAGTACTTC.

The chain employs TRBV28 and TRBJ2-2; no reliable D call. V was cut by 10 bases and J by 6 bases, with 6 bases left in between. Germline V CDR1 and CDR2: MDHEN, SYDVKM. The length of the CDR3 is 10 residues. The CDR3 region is CATMSGELFF. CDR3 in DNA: TGTGCCACAATGTCCGGGGAGCTGTTTTTT.

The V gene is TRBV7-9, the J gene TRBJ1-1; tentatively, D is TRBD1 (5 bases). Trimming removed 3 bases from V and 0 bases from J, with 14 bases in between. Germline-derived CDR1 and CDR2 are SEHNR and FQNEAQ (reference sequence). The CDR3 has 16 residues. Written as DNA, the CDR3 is TGTGCCAGCAGCTTTACGGGGGTTGGAGTGAACACTGAAGCTTTCTTT. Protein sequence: CASSFTGVGVNTEAFF.

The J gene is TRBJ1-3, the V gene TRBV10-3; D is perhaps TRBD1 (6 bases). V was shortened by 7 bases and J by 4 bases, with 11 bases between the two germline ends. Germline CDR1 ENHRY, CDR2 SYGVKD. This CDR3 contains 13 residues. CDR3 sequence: CAITQGSGNTIYF. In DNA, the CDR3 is TGTGCCATCACGCAGGGGTCAGGAAACACCATATATTTT.

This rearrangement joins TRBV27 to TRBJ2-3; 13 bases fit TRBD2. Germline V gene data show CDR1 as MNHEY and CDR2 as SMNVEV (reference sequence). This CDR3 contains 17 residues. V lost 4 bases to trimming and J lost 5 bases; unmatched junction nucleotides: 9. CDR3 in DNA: TGTGCCAGCAGTTCCCGGACTAGCGGGAGATATGAAGATACGCAGTATTTT. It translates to CASSSRTSGRYEDTQYF.

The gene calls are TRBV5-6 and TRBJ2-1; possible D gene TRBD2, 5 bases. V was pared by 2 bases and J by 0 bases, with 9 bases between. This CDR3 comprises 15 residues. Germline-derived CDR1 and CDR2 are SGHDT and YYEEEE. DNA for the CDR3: TGTGCCAGCAGCTTAGAAGGAGGCTCCTACAATGAGCAGTTCTTC. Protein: CASSLEGGSYNEQFF.

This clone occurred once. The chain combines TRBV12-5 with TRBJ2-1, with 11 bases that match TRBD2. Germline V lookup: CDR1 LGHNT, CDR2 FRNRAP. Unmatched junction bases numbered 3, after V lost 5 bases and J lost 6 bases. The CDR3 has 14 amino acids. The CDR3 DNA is TGTGCTAGTGGTACTAGCGGGAGTTTCAATGAGCAGTTCTTC. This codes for CASGTSGSFNEQFF.

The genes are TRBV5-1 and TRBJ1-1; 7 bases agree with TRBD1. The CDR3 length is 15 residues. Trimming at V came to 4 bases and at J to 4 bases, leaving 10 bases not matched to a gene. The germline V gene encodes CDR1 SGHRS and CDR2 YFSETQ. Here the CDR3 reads CASSRHRGGSTEAFF. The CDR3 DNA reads TGCGCCAGCAGCCGCCACAGGGGAGGTAGCACTGAAGCTTTCTTT.

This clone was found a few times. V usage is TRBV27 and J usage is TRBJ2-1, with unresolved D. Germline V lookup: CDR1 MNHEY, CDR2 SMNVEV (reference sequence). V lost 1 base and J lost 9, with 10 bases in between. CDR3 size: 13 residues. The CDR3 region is CASSLWRPGEQFF. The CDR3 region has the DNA TGTGCCAGCAGTTTATGGCGGCCGGGTGAGCAGTTCTTC.

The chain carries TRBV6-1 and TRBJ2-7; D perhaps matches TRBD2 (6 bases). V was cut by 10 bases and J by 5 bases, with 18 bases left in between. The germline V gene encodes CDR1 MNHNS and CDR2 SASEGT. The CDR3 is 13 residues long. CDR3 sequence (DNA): TGTGCCACCACCAAGGAGGGAACCCACGAGCAGTACTTC. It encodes CATTKEGTHEQYF.

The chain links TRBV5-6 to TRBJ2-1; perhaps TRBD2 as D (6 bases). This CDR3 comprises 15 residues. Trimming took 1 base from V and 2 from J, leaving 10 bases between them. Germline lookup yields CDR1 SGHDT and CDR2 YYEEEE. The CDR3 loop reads CASSLTGVAYNEQFF. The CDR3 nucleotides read TGTGCCAGCAGCTTGACGGGAGTCGCCTACAATGAGCAGTTCTTC.

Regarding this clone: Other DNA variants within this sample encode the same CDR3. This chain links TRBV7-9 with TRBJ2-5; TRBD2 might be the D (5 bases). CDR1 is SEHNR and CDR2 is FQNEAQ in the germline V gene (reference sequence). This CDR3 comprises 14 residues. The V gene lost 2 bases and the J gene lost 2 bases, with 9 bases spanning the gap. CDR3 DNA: TGTGCCAGCAGCTTACGTCGGGGACAAGAGACCCAGTACTTC. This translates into CASSLRRGQETQYF.

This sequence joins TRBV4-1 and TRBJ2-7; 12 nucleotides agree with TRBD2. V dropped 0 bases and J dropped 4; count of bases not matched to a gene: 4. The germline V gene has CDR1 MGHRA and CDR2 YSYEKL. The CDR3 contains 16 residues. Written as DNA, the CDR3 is TGCGCCAGCAGCCAAGAACCGCTAGCGGGGGGGTACGAGCAGTACTTC. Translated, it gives CASSQEPLAGGYEQYF.

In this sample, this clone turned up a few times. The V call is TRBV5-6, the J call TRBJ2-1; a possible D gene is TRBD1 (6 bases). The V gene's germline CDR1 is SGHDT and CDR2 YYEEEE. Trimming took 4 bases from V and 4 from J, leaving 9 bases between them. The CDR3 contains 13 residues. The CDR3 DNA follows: TGTGCCAGCAGCCGGACAGTATACAATGAGCAGTTCTTC. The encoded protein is CASSRTVYNEQFF.

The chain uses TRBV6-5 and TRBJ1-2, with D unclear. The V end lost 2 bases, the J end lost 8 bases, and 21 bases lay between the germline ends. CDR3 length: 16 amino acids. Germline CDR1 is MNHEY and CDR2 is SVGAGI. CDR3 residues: CASSYAARAPKGGYTF. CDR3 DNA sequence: TGTGCCAGCAGTTACGCGGCACGAGCCCCTAAAGGAGGCTACACCTTC.

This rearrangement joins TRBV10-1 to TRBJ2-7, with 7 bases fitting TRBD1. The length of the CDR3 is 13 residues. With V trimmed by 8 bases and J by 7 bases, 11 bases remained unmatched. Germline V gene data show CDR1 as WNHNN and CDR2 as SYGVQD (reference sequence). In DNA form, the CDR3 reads TGCGCCAGCTCTAAGAACAGGGGATGGGAGCAGTACTTC. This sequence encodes CASSKNRGWEQYF.

The CDR3 here is CASSVTGGGNQPQHF. For the CDR3, the DNA is TGTGCCAGCAGTGTCACAGGGGGGGGTAATCAGCCCCAGCATTTT. J is TRBJ1-5 and V is TRBV6-1; 8 bases match TRBD1. Germline V gives CDR1 MNHNS, CDR2 SASEGT. The CDR3 contains 15 residues. The ends lost 4 bases at V and 4 bases at J; junction bases unmatched: 6.

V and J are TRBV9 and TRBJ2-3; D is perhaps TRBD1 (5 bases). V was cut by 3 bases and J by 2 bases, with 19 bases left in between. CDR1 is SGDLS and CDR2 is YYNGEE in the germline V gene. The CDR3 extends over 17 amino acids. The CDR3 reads CASSGRLGAQTTDTQYF. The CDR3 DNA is TGTGCCAGCAGCGGGCGGCTAGGGGCCCAGACCACAGATACGCAGTATTTT.

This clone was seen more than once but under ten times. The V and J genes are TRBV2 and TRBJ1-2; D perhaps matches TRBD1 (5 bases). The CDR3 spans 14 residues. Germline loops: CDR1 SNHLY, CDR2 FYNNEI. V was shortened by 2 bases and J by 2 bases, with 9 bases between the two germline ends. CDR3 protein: CASSESSGNYGYTF. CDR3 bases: TGTGCCAGCAGTGAATCTTCAGGGAACTATGGCTACACCTTC.

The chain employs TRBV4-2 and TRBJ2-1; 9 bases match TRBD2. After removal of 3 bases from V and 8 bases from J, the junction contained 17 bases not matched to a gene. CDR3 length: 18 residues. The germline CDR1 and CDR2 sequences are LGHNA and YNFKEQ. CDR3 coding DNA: TGTGCCAGCAGCCATCTTCGATTAGCGGGGGCAAACGGGGATGAGCAGTTCTTC. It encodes CASSHLRLAGANGDEQFF.

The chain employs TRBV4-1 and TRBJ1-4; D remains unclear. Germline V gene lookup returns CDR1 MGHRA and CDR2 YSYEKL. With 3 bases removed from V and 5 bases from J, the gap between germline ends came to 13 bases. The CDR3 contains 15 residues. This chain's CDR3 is CASSHPSGRNEKLFF. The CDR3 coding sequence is TGCGCCAGCAGCCATCCCTCGGGGAGGAATGAAAAACTGTTTTTT.

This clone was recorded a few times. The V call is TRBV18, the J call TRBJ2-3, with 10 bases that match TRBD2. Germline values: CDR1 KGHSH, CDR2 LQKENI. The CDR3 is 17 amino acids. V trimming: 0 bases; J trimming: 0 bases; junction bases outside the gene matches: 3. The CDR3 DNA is TGTGCCAGCTCACCACCTACTAGCGGGACTAGCACAGATACGCAGTATTTT. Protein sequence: CASSPPTSGTSTDTQYF.